This T cell receptor beta chain is drawn from a study of graft-versus-host responses after intestinal transplantation. Generated by immunoSEQ multiplex PCR, the TCRdb table keeps only in-frame clones and is missing some. The top ten clones hold 1.5% to 2.5% of a sample with 15,000 to 20,000 clones, around 35% of them seen once. The CDR3 has 18 amino acids. Per germline, CDR1 SGHAT and CDR2 FQNNGV. The V and J ends lost 5 bases and 0 bases, in that order; junction bases with no gene match: 12. The sequence was obtained from a human patient who was an organ donor for intestinal transplantation. The specimen comprised alloreactive CD4+ T cells from a mixed lymphocyte reaction culture, sampled before transplantation. Stated subset: CFSE-low proliferating T cells sorted from approximately 6-day pre-transplant mixed lymphocyte reaction (GvH or HvG direction). The chain uses TRBV11-2 and TRBJ1-3, with TRBD1 matching over 8 bases. The CDR3 protein is CASSQGTGSFFSGNTIYF. In DNA form, the CDR3 reads TGTGCCAGCAGCCAAGGGACAGGTTCCTTTTTCTCTGGAAACACCATATATTTT.